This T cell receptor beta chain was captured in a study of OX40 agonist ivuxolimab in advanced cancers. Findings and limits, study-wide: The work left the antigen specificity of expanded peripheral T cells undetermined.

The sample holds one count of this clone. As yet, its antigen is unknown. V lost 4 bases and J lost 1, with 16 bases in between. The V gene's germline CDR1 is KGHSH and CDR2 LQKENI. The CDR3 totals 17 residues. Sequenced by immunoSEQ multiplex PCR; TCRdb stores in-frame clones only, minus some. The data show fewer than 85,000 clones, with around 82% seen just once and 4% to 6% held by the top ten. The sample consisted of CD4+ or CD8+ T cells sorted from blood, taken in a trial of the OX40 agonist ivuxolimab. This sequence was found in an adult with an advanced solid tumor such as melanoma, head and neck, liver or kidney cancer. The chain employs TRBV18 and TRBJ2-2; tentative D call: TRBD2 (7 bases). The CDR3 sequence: CASSLNRGGRNTGELFF. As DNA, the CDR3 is TGTGCCAGCTCACTCAACCGCGGGGGCCGGAACACCGGGGAGCTGTTTTTT. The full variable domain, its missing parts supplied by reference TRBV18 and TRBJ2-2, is NAGVMQNPRHLVRRRGQEARLRCSPMKGHSHVYWYRQLPEEGLKFMVYLQKENIIDESGMPKERFSAEFPKEGPSILRIQQVVRGDSAAYFCASSLNRGGRNTGELFFGEGSRLTVL.